Presented here are 21 T cell receptor beta chains from one specimen sequenced in a study of blood T cell repertoires in COVID-19. Here immunoSEQ multiplex PCR was the method, and the copy in TCRdb shows in-frame clones only, minus some. This sample has over 130,000 clones, with around 79% found just once. What was sequenced was PBMCs or T cells enriched from blood (not recorded which). The receptors originated from a woman aged 50 to 65 who had recovered from COVID-19.

This sequence joins TRBV19 and TRBJ1-4, with a tentative D call TRBD1 (6 bases). The germline V and J ends were trimmed by 4 bases and 8 bases, with 8 bases remaining between them. CDR1 and CDR2 from the germline V gene are LNHDA and SQIVND (reference sequence). This CDR3 region has 12 residues. CDR3 in amino acids: CASSTQGEKLFF. DNA for the CDR3: TGTGCCAGTAGTACACAGGGAGAAAAACTGTTTTTT. Supplemented by reference TRBV19 and TRBJ1-4, the full variable domain reads DGGITQSPKYLFRKEGQNVTLSCEQNLNHDAMYWYRQDPGQGLRLIYYSQIVNDFQKGDIAEGYSVSREKKESFPLTVTSAQKNPTAFYLCASSTQGEKLFFGSGTQLSVL.

This clone was seen a handful of times. The V and J genes are TRBV28 and TRBJ1-5; 7 bases are shared with TRBD1. There are 15 residues in the CDR3. The junction had 8 bases not matched to a gene; V was cut back by 8 bases and J by 1 base. CDR1 and CDR2 (germline): MDHEN, SYDVKM. The CDR3 coding sequence is TGTGCCAGCTGGTCAGGGGGAGCAAGCAATCAGCCCCAGCATTTT. This translates into CASWSGGASNQPQHF.

This clone appeared once. The rearrangement uses TRBV25-1 and TRBJ1-1, with D hard to call. V gave up 8 bases and J gave up 1 base, with 8 bases separating them. CDR3 size: 12 residues. Germline V lookup: CDR1 MGHDK, CDR2 SYGVNS. The CDR3, as DNA: TGTGCCAGCCGGGGTGGGAACACTGAAGCTTTCTTT. Residues: CASRGGNTEAFF.

The chain joins TRBV5-1 to TRBJ1-2; D may be TRBD1 (5 bases). Per germline, CDR1 SGHRS and CDR2 YFSETQ. Trimming left V 1 base short and J 7 bases short, with 17 bases between. This CDR3 spans 15 amino acids. The CDR3 bases are TGCGCCAGCAGCTTGTCAGGGCCCGGTGGTGGTGGCTACACCTTC. Amino acid sequence: CASSLSGPGGGGYTF.

DNA of the CDR3: TGTGCCAGCAGTTTATGGACAGGGTACACTGAAGCTTTCTTT. It encodes CASSLWTGYTEAFF. The V call is TRBV27, the J call TRBJ1-1; 8 bases are shared with TRBD1. V shed 1 base, J shed 3 bases, and the junction held 1 base outside the gene matches. In germline, CDR1 is MNHEY, CDR2 SMNVEV (reference sequence). The CDR3 runs to 14 residues.

The chain couples TRBV9 to TRBJ1-2; 10 positions match TRBD1. J was trimmed by 4 bases and V by 4 bases; bases with no gene match: 16. There are 18 residues in the CDR3. The germline V gene has CDR1 SGDLS and CDR2 YYNGEE. The chain's CDR3 is CASSFKGQGDAPSYGYTF. CDR3 sequence (DNA): TGTGCCAGCAGCTTCAAAGGACAGGGGGATGCCCCATCCTATGGCTACACCTTC.

This clone was picked up a small number of times. This chain connects TRBV3-1 (or the pseudogene TRBV3-2) to TRBJ1-4, with a weak D call TRBD1 (5 bases). CDR1 LGHDT and CDR2 YNNKEL come from the germline V gene (reference sequence). This CDR3 comprises 13 residues. V was cut by 7 bases and J by 8 bases, with 14 bases left in between. CDR3 DNA: TGTGCCAGCACGGGGGGAGGCGGAGAAAAACTGTTTTTT. It codes for CASTGGGGEKLFF.

V usage is TRBV12-3 or TRBV12-4 and J usage is TRBJ1-2; no reliable D call. Trimming removed 2 bases from V and 10 bases from J, with 14 bases in between. This CDR3 comprises 13 residues. CDR3 bases: TGTGCCAGCAGTTTACGGCTGGACTCTGACTACACCTTC. This gives the protein CASSLRLDSDYTF.

V gene TRBV7-2 combines with J gene TRBJ2-5; 9 bases are shared with TRBD2. Germline CDR1 and CDR2: SGHTA and FQGNSA. V lost 5 bases to trimming and J lost 5 bases; unmatched junction nucleotides: 9. CDR3 length: 15 amino acids. The CDR3 is CASSLRGLASETQYF. DNA of the CDR3: TGTGCCAGCAGCCTAAGGGGACTAGCAAGCGAGACCCAGTACTTC.

J is TRBJ2-3 and V is TRBV29-1, with 7 nucleotides matching TRBD1. J was trimmed by 3 bases and V by 3 bases; bases with no gene match: 3. There are 13 residues in the CDR3. Germline V CDR1 and CDR2: SQVTM, ANQGSEA. The DNA of the CDR3 is TGCAGCGTTGACACAGGGGTTACAGATACGCAGTATTTT. Its translation: CSVDTGVTDTQYF.

The rearrangement joins TRBV5-1 to TRBJ2-2, with TRBD1 matching 9 bases. The CDR3 spans 14 residues. The germline CDR1 and CDR2 sequences are SGHRS and YFSETQ. The trim removed 3 bases at V and 7 bases at J, leaving 4 bases unmatched. For the CDR3, the DNA is TGCGCCAGCAGCTGGGACAGGGAAGGCGGGGAGCTGTTTTTT. Translation: CASSWDREGGELFF. Full variable domain (remainder filled in from reference TRBV5-1 and TRBJ2-2): KAGVTQTPRYLIKTRGQQVTLSCSPISGHRSVSWYQQTPGQGLQFLFEYFSETQRNKGNFPGRFSGRQFSNSRSEMNVSTLELGDSALYLCASSWDREGGELFFGEGSRLTVL.

This chain uses TRBV9 with TRBJ2-3, with 9 bases that match TRBD1. The CDR3 extends over 16 amino acids. Germline CDR1 is SGDLS and CDR2 is YYNGEE. The junction had 8 bases not matched to a gene; V was cut back by 2 bases and J by 4 bases. The CDR3 bases are TGTGCCAGCAGCGTCGGGACAGGGACAAACCCAGATACGCAGTATTTT. Protein sequence: CASSVGTGTNPDTQYF. The complete variable domain, with remaining parts taken from reference TRBV9 and TRBJ2-3, reads DSGVTQTPKHLITATGQRVTLRCSPRSGDLSVYWYQQSLDQGLQFLIQYYNGEERAKGNILERFSAQQFPDLHSELNLSSLELGDSALYFCASSVGTGTNPDTQYFGPGTRLTVL.

The chain links TRBV6-6 to TRBJ2-2, with D possibly matching TRBD2 (7 bases). The CDR3 extends over 12 amino acids. V dropped 6 bases and J dropped 9 bases, with 11 bases sitting between them. Per the germline V gene, CDR1 is MNHNY and CDR2 is SVGAGI (reference sequence). For the CDR3, the DNA is TGTGCCAGCAGAGGGGGGGTCTGGGAGCTGTTTTTT. Protein sequence: CASRGGVWELFF.

The chain employs TRBV7-8 and TRBJ1-5; maybe TRBD1 (5 bases). V was clipped by 5 bases and J by 4 bases, with 15 bases between them. CDR1 SGHVS and CDR2 FQNEAQ come from the germline V gene. The CDR3 runs 15 residues. CDR3 in DNA: TGTGCCAGCAGCGGACCGGAGGGGAGAAATCAGCCCCAGCATTTT. Protein sequence: CASSGPEGRNQPQHF.

The chain has TRBV29-1 and TRBJ1-1; no firm D call. The germline CDR1 and CDR2 sequences are SQVTM and ANQGSEA. The CDR3 totals 13 residues. V lost 4 bases to trimming and J lost 3 bases, with 12 bases between them. The CDR3 spells CSVVKSGDTEAFF. The CDR3 DNA reads as TGCAGCGTTGTGAAGAGCGGGGACACTGAAGCTTTCTTT.

CDR3 nucleotides: TGTGCCAGCAGTGACTACAGGGGGCGAAATTCACCCCTCCACTTT. This codes for CASSDYRGRNSPLHF. The chain couples TRBV2 to TRBJ1-6; 9 positions match TRBD1. V trimming: 3 bases; J trimming: 7 bases; junction bases outside the gene matches: 4. The V gene's germline CDR1 is SNHLY and CDR2 FYNNEI. This CDR3 is built from 15 residues.

This CDR3 is CAGGGGMNTEAFF. CDR3 bases: TGTGCCGGGGGGGGAGGGATGAACACTGAAGCTTTCTTT. The J gene is TRBJ1-1, the V gene TRBV6-5; tentative D call: TRBD1 (5 bases). V lost 11 bases and J lost 0, with 13 bases in between. The CDR3 is 13 residues long. CDR1 and CDR2 (germline): MNHEY, SVGAGI.

The chain uses TRBV9 and TRBJ2-5; a possible D gene is TRBD2 (6 bases). This CDR3 has 10 residues. CDR1 and CDR2 (germline): SGDLS, YYNGEE. CDR3 region: CGGDQETQYF. As DNA, the CDR3 is TGTGGGGGGGATCAAGAGACCCAGTACTTC.

The rearrangement uses TRBV10-3 and TRBJ2-7, with D perhaps TRBD1 (6 bases). CDR3 length equals 11 residues. Germline CDR1 and CDR2: ENHRY and SYGVKD. V was pared by 10 bases and J by 6 bases, with 13 bases between. The CDR3 DNA reads TGTGCCACCTCGGACAGTCTCGAGCAGTACTTC. Translation gives CATSDSLEQYF.

V usage is TRBV19 and J usage is TRBJ1-4; 7 positions agree with TRBD1. CDR1 is LNHDA and CDR2 is SQIVND in the germline V gene (reference sequence). The V segment lost 6 bases and the J segment 7 bases; nucleotides outside the gene matches: 5. The CDR3 covers 13 residues. The DNA of the CDR3 is TGTGCCAGTAGCCAGGGACAGTTTGAAAAACTGTTTTTT. This codes for CASSQGQFEKLFF.

V is TRBV18 and J is TRBJ1-2; D is ambiguous. The CDR3 extends over 13 amino acids. Germline assignment: CDR1 KGHSH and CDR2 LQKENI. The V end was cut by 3 bases, the J end by 3 bases, with 8 bases between. The CDR3, as DNA: TGTGCCAGCTCACCTGACGGGGACTATGGCTACACCTTC. Translating gives CASSPDGDYGYTF.